A single sample gave rise to the 23 T cell receptor beta chains below, sequenced in a study of PD-1 blockade in classical Hodgkin lymphoma. Sequenced by immunoSEQ multiplex PCR; TCRdb stores in-frame clones only, minus some. There are roughly 42,000 clones in the sample; about two thirds occur only once, and roughly 3% lies in the top ten. The patients all showed relapse after autologous stem cell transplantation, while their brentuximab vedotin exposure varied. The sequences come from peripheral blood mononuclear cells (PBMCs), collected at baseline. The source of these receptors is a human donor with classical Hodgkin lymphoma.

This clone appeared a few times. The chain recombines TRBV4-2 with TRBJ1-5; D ambiguous. Between the trimmed V and J ends, which lost 3 bases and 7 bases, there was a span of 13 bases. The CDR3 contains 14 residues. Germline CDR1 reads LGHNA; CDR2 reads YNFKEQ. As DNA, the CDR3 is TGTGCCAGCAGCCAGGGGTTGGGAGTCCAGCCCCAGCATTTT. Translating gives CASSQGLGVQPQHF.

The rearrangement joins TRBV9 to TRBJ2-2, with D perhaps TRBD1 or TRBD2 (5 bases each). The CDR3 loop spans 17 amino acids. With 1 base removed from V and 0 bases from J, the gap between germline ends came to 13 bases. The germline CDR1 and CDR2 sequences are SGDLS and YYNGEE. CDR3 sequence reads: CASSVPRGGSNTGELFF. Written as DNA, the CDR3 is TGTGCCAGCAGCGTACCCCGGGGCGGATCGAACACCGGGGAGCTGTTTTTT.

The chain joins TRBV27 to TRBJ2-4, with TRBD2 matching over 10 bases. Trimming removed 2 bases from V and 1 base from J; junction bases left unmatched: 8. The CDR3 contains 18 residues. Germline V gene data show CDR1 as MNHEY and CDR2 as SMNVEV (reference sequence). The CDR3 sequence: CASSLLASGSMAKNIQYF. The CDR3 coding sequence is TGTGCCAGCAGTTTACTGGCTAGCGGGAGTATGGCCAAAAACATTCAGTACTTC.

This clone was seen more than once but under ten times. The chain carries TRBV14 and TRBJ2-5; D unresolved. The CDR3 extends over 14 amino acids. Trimming pared 3 bases from V and 2 bases from J, leaving 10 bases between. Per germline, CDR1 SGHDN and CDR2 FVKESK. The CDR3 region has the DNA TGTGCCAGCAGCCACTGGGGTTCACAAGAGACCCAGTACTTC. This translates into CASSHWGSQETQYF.

The V gene is TRBV11-3, the J gene TRBJ2-1; D possibly corresponds to TRBD1 (6 bases). The CDR3 spans 13 residues. Germline CDR1 reads SGHNT; CDR2 reads YENEEA. V lost 1 base to trimming and J lost 8 bases, with 9 bases between them. The CDR3 nucleotides read TGTGCCAGCAGCTTAGGGGGGCCGTATGAGCAGTTCTTC. Its translation: CASSLGGPYEQFF.

The chain combines TRBV5-8 with TRBJ2-5, with D tentatively TRBD2 (6 bases). CDR1 SGHTS and CDR2 YDEGEE come from the germline V gene. V was cut by 1 base and J by 1 base, with 14 bases left in between. The CDR3 consists of 16 residues. CDR3 sequence reads: CASSLLSWTTQETQYF. The CDR3 coding sequence is TGTGCCAGCAGCTTGTTGAGCTGGACTACCCAAGAGACCCAGTACTTC.

By sample fraction, this clone is large. The V call is TRBV27, the J call TRBJ2-7; 7 bases match TRBD1. The V segment lost 5 bases and the J segment 3 bases; nucleotides outside the gene matches: 7. This CDR3 has 14 amino acids. Germline V gene data show CDR1 as MNHEY and CDR2 as SMNVEV (reference sequence). This CDR3 reads CASSITGANYEQYF. As DNA, the CDR3 is TGTGCCAGCAGTATCACAGGGGCCAACTACGAGCAGTACTTC.

This clone came up once. The chain links TRBV9 to TRBJ2-3; TRBD2 matches at 7 bases. Germline V gene sequence: CDR1 SGDLS, CDR2 YYNGEE. This CDR3 has 15 amino acids. V gave up 0 bases and J gave up 2 bases; unmatched junction bases: 3. The DNA of the CDR3 is TGTGCCAGCAGCGTAGACCTAGCGGTCACAGATACGCAGTATTTT. It translates to CASSVDLAVTDTQYF.

This chain connects TRBV4-1 to TRBJ1-2, with unresolved D. The germline V and J ends were trimmed by 0 bases and 3 bases, with 14 bases remaining between them. Looked up from germline, CDR1 is MGHRA and CDR2 is YSYEKL. The CDR3 runs to 16 residues. The CDR3 sequence is CASSQEPDAGYYGYTF. The CDR3 DNA is TGCGCCAGCAGCCAAGAACCTGACGCAGGCTACTATGGCTACACCTTC.

The chain employs TRBV18 and TRBJ2-7; D possibly corresponds to TRBD2 (5 bases). The germline V and J ends were trimmed by 0 bases and 7 bases, with 19 bases remaining between them. The CDR3 consists of 16 residues. CDR1 is KGHSH and CDR2 is LQKENI in the germline V gene. CDR3 DNA: TGTGCCAGCTCACCACCGAAGGACGGAGGTTCTCGGGAGCAGTACTTC. Protein product: CASSPPKDGGSREQYF. Together with reference TRBV18 and TRBJ2-7, the CDR3 gives the full variable domain: NAGVMQNPRHLVRRRGQEARLRCSPMKGHSHVYWYRQLPEEGLKFMVYLQKENIIDESGMPKERFSAEFPKEGPSILRIQQVVRGDSAAYFCASSPPKDGGSREQYFGPGTRLTVT.

The CDR3 loop is CASSTGQGGYEQYF. CDR3 DNA: TGTGCCAGCAGCACGGGACAGGGGGGCTACGAGCAGTACTTC. The genes are TRBV2 and TRBJ2-7, with TRBD1 matching over 11 bases. From germline, CDR1 is SNHLY and CDR2 FYNNEI. With V trimmed by 6 bases and J by 3 bases, 4 bases remained unmatched. The CDR3 runs to 14 residues.

V usage is TRBV27 and J usage is TRBJ1-3; perhaps TRBD1 as D (6 bases). The V gene's germline CDR1 is MNHEY and CDR2 SMNVEV (reference sequence). The V gene lost 4 bases and the J gene lost 4 bases, with 14 bases spanning the gap. This CDR3 contains 15 residues. CDR3 coding DNA: TGTGCCAGCAGTTCCCGGGGGGCTGGGGGAAACACCATATATTTT. Encoded protein: CASSSRGAGGNTIYF.

The chain is built from TRBV28 and TRBJ2-7; D unresolved. The germline V gene has CDR1 MDHEN and CDR2 SYDVKM. This CDR3 is 16 amino acids long. V was clipped by 3 bases and J by 3 bases, with 18 bases between them. CDR3 in amino acids: CASSFLWAFGGYEQYF. The CDR3 DNA is TGTGCCAGCAGTTTCCTTTGGGCTTTCGGTGGCTACGAGCAGTACTTC.

This clone was counted between two and nine times. The rearrangement links TRBV4-3 to TRBJ2-5; possible D gene TRBD2, 5 bases. Germline V gives CDR1 LGHNA, CDR2 YSLEER. The CDR3 loop spans 15 amino acids. The V gene lost 4 bases and the J gene lost 4 bases, with 16 bases spanning the gap. CDR3 DNA: TGCGCCAGCAGCCCTGAGAGAGGCGGAGGAGAGACCCAGTACTTC. This codes for CASSPERGGGETQYF.

In its sample, this clone was seen a few times. The rearrangement links TRBV30 to TRBJ1-2; D is undetermined. Germline V gene lookup returns CDR1 GTSNPN and CDR2 SVGIG (reference sequence). The CDR3 runs to 11 residues. V lost 5 bases to trimming and J lost 8 bases, with 12 bases between them. The CDR3, as DNA: TGTGCCTGGGGACGGCGACTAGGCTACACCTTC. This encodes CAWGRRLGYTF. Based on the CDR3 plus reference TRBV30 and TRBJ1-2, the full variable domain is SQTIHQWPATLVQPVGSPLSLECTVEGTSNPNLYWYRQAAGRGLQLLFYSVGIGQISSEVPQNLSASRPQDRQFILSSKKLLLSDSGFYLCAWGRRLGYTFGSGTRLTVV.

This chain joins TRBV6-6 and TRBJ2-5; D possibly corresponds to TRBD2 (6 bases). Germline lookup yields CDR1 MNHNY and CDR2 SVGAGI (reference sequence). Trimming removed 10 bases from V and 3 bases from J, with 12 bases in between. This CDR3 is built from 12 residues. CDR3 bases: TGTGCCACAGAGGGAGGAGAAGAGACCCAGTACTTC. This gives the protein CATEGGEETQYF.

The chain employs TRBV18 and TRBJ1-2; possibly TRBD1 for D (6 bases). This CDR3 is built from 17 residues. Trimming took 3 bases from V and 3 from J, leaving 20 bases between them. Germline lookup yields CDR1 KGHSH and CDR2 LQKENI. The CDR3 loop reads CASSPFLETGAYYGYTF. Written as DNA, the CDR3 is TGTGCCAGCTCACCTTTCCTTGAGACAGGAGCTTACTATGGCTACACCTTC.

To note about this clone: A read error may explain this, as a much larger clone is one base away. The CDR3 bases are TGCGCCAGCAGCCAACTGACTAGCGGAAGCTACGAGCGGTACTTC. Amino acids: CASSQLTSGSYERYF. The chain recombines TRBV4-3 with TRBJ2-7, with 9 bases lining up with TRBD2. Germline V CDR1 and CDR2: LGHNA, YSLEER. This CDR3 is 15 amino acids long.

J is TRBJ2-5 and V is TRBV7-9, with a possible D match to TRBD2 (6 bases). The ends were cut back, 5 bases at V and 5 bases at J, with 15 bases in the middle. The germline V gene has CDR1 SEHNR and CDR2 FQNEAQ (reference sequence). The CDR3 totals 14 residues. CDR3 bases: TGTGCCAGCAGCCCCCCGACTAGAGGGGAGACCCAGTACTTC. Translation gives CASSPPTRGETQYF.

The V gene is TRBV14, the J gene TRBJ1-2; 7 bases match TRBD1. Germline values: CDR1 SGHDN, CDR2 FVKESK. J gave up 6 bases and V 1 base, and 2 bases lay outside the gene matches. This CDR3 has 13 residues. The CDR3 coding sequence is TGTGCCAGCAGCCAAGTTCAGGGGGATGGCTACACCTTC. It is translated as CASSQVQGDGYTF.

V and J are TRBV11-2 and TRBJ1-2; no firm D call. CDR1 and CDR2 (germline): SGHAT, FQNNGV. Trimming left V 2 bases short and J 4 bases short, with 8 bases between. CDR3 length: 13 amino acids. The CDR3 DNA reads as TGTGCCAGCAGCTTAAGTAGCAGCTATGGCTACACCTTC. Translated: CASSLSSSYGYTF.

The chain recombines TRBV5-1 with TRBJ2-2; D gene unclear. Deletions cut 4 bases from V and 5 bases from J, with 9 bases between. This CDR3 is 13 amino acids long. Germline V lookup: CDR1 SGHRS, CDR2 YFSETQ. The CDR3 nucleotides are TGCGCCAGCAGCGCAGGATGGACCGGGGAGCTGTTTTTT. This translates into CASSAGWTGELFF.

V is TRBV30 and J is TRBJ2-1, with TRBD1 identical over 8 bases. The germline gives CDR1 GTSNPN, CDR2 SVGIG (reference sequence). J was trimmed by 3 bases and V by 4 bases; bases with no gene match: 2. This CDR3 has 13 residues. The CDR3 loop is CAWMGQVYNEQFF. The CDR3 DNA reads TGTGCCTGGATGGGACAGGTCTACAATGAGCAGTTCTTC.